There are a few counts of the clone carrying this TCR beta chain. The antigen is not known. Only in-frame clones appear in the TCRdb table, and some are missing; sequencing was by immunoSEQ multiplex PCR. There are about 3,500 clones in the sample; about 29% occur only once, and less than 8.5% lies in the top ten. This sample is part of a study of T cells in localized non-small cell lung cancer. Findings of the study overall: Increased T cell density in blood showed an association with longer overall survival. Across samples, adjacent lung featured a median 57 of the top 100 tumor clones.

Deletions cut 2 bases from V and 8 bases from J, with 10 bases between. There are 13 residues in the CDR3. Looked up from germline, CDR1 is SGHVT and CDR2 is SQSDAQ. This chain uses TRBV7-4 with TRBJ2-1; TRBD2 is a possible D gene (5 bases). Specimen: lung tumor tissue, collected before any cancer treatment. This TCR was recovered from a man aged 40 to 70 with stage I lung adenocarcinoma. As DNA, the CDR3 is TGTGCCAGCAGCTTAAGGCGGGCCGATGAGCAGTTCTTC. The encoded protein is CASSLRRADEQFF.